This TCR beta chain was observed in a study of cytomegalovirus exposure and HLA in healthy donors. A multiplex PCR was run with 60 Vbeta primers and 13 Jbeta primers. Sequenced by immunoSEQ multiplex PCR; TCRdb stores in-frame clones only, minus some. The sample yields more than 90,000 clones, roughly 80% seen once. Sequenced: PBMCs. The TCR was taken from a woman aged 60 to 75 in good health and CMV-seronegative.

For the CDR3, the DNA is TGTGCCAGCAGTTTTGCCGGGACAGGGGCCTACGAGCAGTACTTC. It codes for CASSFAGTGAYEQYF. The chain combines TRBV6-5 with TRBJ2-7; 10 nucleotides agree with TRBD1. V was clipped by 4 bases and J by 2 bases; unmatched bases: 5. Per germline, CDR1 MNHEY and CDR2 SVGAGI. CDR3 length: 15 amino acids.